The 23 T cell receptor beta chains below were found in one sample sequenced in a study of regulatory T cells in long-lasting Graves disease. Time point noted: newly diagnosed GD, antithyroid drugs for less than 3 months. Following extraction of RNA from PBMCs, that RNA was used to make the TCR library. TCR beta libraries were built with iRepertoire HTBI primers and Arm-PCR of CDR3 regions. TCRdb reprocessed the multiplex PCR reads with MiXCR, giving one entry per CDR3 protein. This table has 450,000 to 700,000 distinct CDR3 sequences, about 13% appearing once. These data were likewise used in another study, on T cells in Graves' hyperthyroidism and ophthalmopathy.

The material sequenced was peripheral blood mononuclear cells (PBMCs), taken at new diagnosis, from a patient treated with antithyroid drugs. These receptors were obtained from a man younger than 40 with Graves disease.

In regard to this clonotype: Without the conserved terminal phenylalanine or tryptophan, this CDR3 likely stems from a read error. J is TRBJ2-4 and V is TRBV11-3; D gene unclear. The CDR3 covers 13 residues. V lost 0 bases to trimming and J lost 8 bases, with 8 bases between them. CDR1 SGHNT and CDR2 YENEEA come from the germline V gene. This CDR3 is CASSLERGDIQYI. In DNA form, the CDR3 reads TGTGCCAGCAGCTTAGAACGAGGAGACATTCAGTACATC.

There are many counts of this clonotype. V and J are TRBV30 and TRBJ2-2; D perhaps matches TRBD1 (5 bases). The CDR3 loop spans 13 amino acids. CDR1 GTSNPN and CDR2 SVGIG come from the germline V gene (reference sequence). Deletions cut 3 bases from V and 5 bases from J, with 10 bases between. CDR3 nucleotide sequence: TGTGCCTGGAGCCCATCAGGGACCGGGGAGCTGTTTTTT. Its translation: CAWSPSGTGELFF.

This clonotype was seen more than once but under ten times. An end of the junction differs from the germline gene, which may be a read error. V gene TRBV10-3 combines with J gene TRBJ2-2; a possible D gene is TRBD2 (5 bases). This CDR3 has 15 amino acids. CDR1 is ENHRY, CDR2 SYGVKD, per germline. The CDR3: CAISPSGSNTGELSF. DNA for the CDR3: TGTGCCATCAGTCCCAGCGGCTCGAACACCGGGGAGCTGTCTTTT.

This clonotype has just a few counts. The V and J genes are TRBV19 and TRBJ1-2; D possibly corresponds to TRBD1 (5 bases). Between the trimmed V and J ends, which lost 7 bases and 6 bases, there was a span of 12 bases. The length of the CDR3 is 12 residues. The germline V gene has CDR1 LNHDA and CDR2 SQIVND (reference sequence). Here the CDR3 reads CASKGRGNGYTF. The CDR3 nucleotides read TGTGCCAGTAAGGGCCGGGGGAATGGCTACACCTTC.

This clonotype was seen ten or more times. The chain links TRBV10-3 to TRBJ1-2; D is unclear. There are 10 residues in the CDR3. The V end was cut by 7 bases, the J end by 8 bases, with 8 bases between. Germline CDR1 and CDR2: ENHRY and SYGVKD. The CDR3 reads CAIKEEGYTF. DNA for the CDR3: TGTGCCATCAAGGAAGAGGGCTACACCTTC.

The chain is built from TRBV20-1 and TRBJ2-3, with 9 bases matching TRBD2. The V gene end was trimmed by 6 bases and the J gene end by 1 base; junction bases not matched to a gene: 5. Looked up from germline, CDR1 is DFQATT and CDR2 is SNEGSKA (reference sequence). This CDR3 spans 14 amino acids. CDR3 bases: TGCAGTGCAGATAGCGGGAGCGGCACAGATACGCAGTATTTT. Translation: CSADSGSGTDTQYF.

This clonotype was seen many times. V usage is TRBV5-1 and J usage is TRBJ2-1; the match to TRBD2 covers 9 bases. The V and J ends lost 1 base and 9 bases, in that order; junction bases with no gene match: 5. In germline, CDR1 is SGHRS, CDR2 YFSETQ. CDR3 length: 14 amino acids. The CDR3 is CASSLYSGSFEQFF. The CDR3 DNA reads TGCGCCAGCAGCTTGTATAGCGGGAGCTTTGAGCAGTTCTTC.

CDR3 nucleotide sequence: TGTGCCAGCAGACGGACTAGCGGGAGGTTATTCAATGAGCAGTTCTTC. It codes for CASRRTSGRLFNEQFF. The chain recombines TRBV27 with TRBJ2-1; 14 positions agree with TRBD2. The CDR3 has 16 amino acids. Germline V gene data show CDR1 as MNHEY and CDR2 as SMNVEV (reference sequence). V shed 6 bases, J shed 6 bases, and the junction held 7 bases outside the gene matches.

This clonotype has a count of ten or more. This chain links TRBV10-1 with TRBJ1-2; 7 nucleotides match TRBD1. The CDR3 has 13 residues. V gave up 3 bases and J gave up 4 bases; unmatched junction bases: 2. Germline CDR1 and CDR2: WNHNN and SYGVQD (reference sequence). The CDR3 DNA reads as TGCGCCAGCAGTGACCGGACAGGCTATGGCTACACCTTC. Translation: CASSDRTGYGYTF.

This clonotype was counted many times. This chain joins TRBV27 and TRBJ2-1, with TRBD1 matching over 8 bases. CDR1 and CDR2 (germline): MNHEY, SMNVEV (reference sequence). The CDR3 is 15 amino acids. The trim removed 2 bases at V and 8 bases at J, leaving 8 bases unmatched. The chain's CDR3 is CASSLGTGDGYEQFF. The CDR3 region has the DNA TGTGCCAGCAGTTTAGGGACAGGAGACGGTTATGAGCAGTTCTTC.

This chain links TRBV30 with TRBJ2-1; 15 nucleotides agree with TRBD2. The CDR3 totals 16 residues. V shed 0 bases, J shed 9 bases, and the junction held 6 bases outside the gene matches. Looked up from germline, CDR1 is GTSNPN and CDR2 is SVGIG (reference sequence). CDR3 in amino acids: CAWSVPRTSGRAEQFF. The CDR3 DNA reads as TGTGCCTGGAGTGTTCCTCGGACTAGCGGGAGGGCTGAGCAGTTCTTC.

The chain carries TRBV5-4 and TRBJ2-3, with 15 positions matching TRBD2. The junction had 5 bases not matched to a gene; V was cut back by 4 bases and J by 5 bases. Looked up from germline, CDR1 is SGHNT and CDR2 is YYREEE (reference sequence). The CDR3 is 16 residues long. DNA of the CDR3: TGTGCCAGCAGCATAGGGACTAGCGGGAGGTTAGATACGCAGTATTTT. It specifies CASSIGTSGRLDTQYF.

This clonotype has at least ten counts. V usage is TRBV24-1 and J usage is TRBJ2-7; the D is unclear. The V end lost 9 bases, the J end lost 6 bases, and 17 bases lay between the germline ends. The CDR3 loop spans 13 amino acids. CDR1 is KGHDR and CDR2 is SFDVKD in the germline V gene. CDR3 bases: TGTGCCACCGCCGTAGGCGAGAGGACCGAGCAGTACTTC. Its protein product is CATAVGERTEQYF.

This clonotype occurred many times. The J gene is TRBJ2-7, the V gene TRBV20-1, with D possibly matching TRBD2 (6 bases). The CDR3 contains 13 residues. V shed 1 base and J shed 2 bases, with 9 bases lying between them. Germline CDR1 DFQATT, CDR2 SNEGSKA (reference sequence). The chain's CDR3 is CSARVPGAYEQYF. In DNA, the CDR3 is TGCAGTGCTAGAGTTCCGGGGGCCTACGAGCAGTACTTC.

This clonotype occurred a few times. Compared with germline, one end of the junction differs, possibly owing to a read error. This chain uses TRBV20-1 with TRBJ2-1; 9 nucleotides match TRBD2. The CDR3 loop spans 15 amino acids. Germline CDR1 DFQATT, CDR2 SNEGSKA (reference sequence). CDR3 DNA: TGCAGTGCTGGAGATGGCGGGAGGGTGAACAATGAGCAGTTCTTC. This gives the protein CSAGDGGRVNNEQFF.

This clonotype was observed many times. CDR3 residues: CASSRAHRDAEQFF. The CDR3 DNA reads as TGTGCCAGCAGTCGAGCCCATCGGGACGCTGAGCAGTTCTTC. The chain recombines TRBV12-3 or TRBV12-4 with TRBJ2-1, with D perhaps given as TRBD1 or TRBD2 (5 bases each). The CDR3 consists of 14 residues. Trimming cost V 5 bases and J 9 bases, with 17 bases left between them.

This clonotype has a count of ten or more. This chain joins TRBV18 and TRBJ2-3, with D possibly being TRBD2 (5 bases). The V gene's germline CDR1 is KGHSH and CDR2 LQKENI. The ends were cut back, 4 bases at V and 6 bases at J, with 14 bases in the middle. The CDR3 loop spans 14 amino acids. The CDR3 DNA is TGTGCCAGCTCACTCATGATCGGGGAGGATACGCAGTATTTT. Its protein is CASSLMIGEDTQYF.

The sample holds many counts of this clonotype. The J gene is TRBJ1-6, the V gene TRBV7-8; D remains ambiguous. From germline, CDR1 is SGHVS and CDR2 FQNEAQ. V dropped 4 bases and J dropped 0 bases, with 16 bases sitting between them. This CDR3 is 18 amino acids long. The CDR3 DNA reads TGTGCCAGCAGCTCCAGAGAGTTCAGGAGCTCCTATAATTCACCCCTCCACTTT. It encodes CASSSREFRSSYNSPLHF.

This chain connects TRBV11-2 to TRBJ2-7; 9 positions agree with TRBD2. Per germline, CDR1 SGHAT and CDR2 FQNNGV. J lost 4 bases, V lost 5 bases, and 12 bases had no gene match. The CDR3 consists of 16 residues. The CDR3 sequence: CASSPREGQGVYEQYF. The CDR3 DNA sequence: TGTGCCAGCAGCCCGCGGGAGGGCCAAGGTGTTTACGAGCAGTACTTC.

This clonotype was observed many times. The V call is TRBV4-1, the J call TRBJ2-3; TRBD2 matches at 9 bases. The length of the CDR3 is 15 residues. V was pared by 1 base and J by 4 bases, with 3 bases of the junction left unmatched. CDR1 and CDR2 (germline): MGHRA, YSYEKL. CDR3 loop: CASSQVLAGPDTQYF. CDR3 coding DNA: TGCGCCAGCAGCCAAGTCCTAGCGGGACCAGATACGCAGTATTTT.

Ten or more counts support this clonotype. The chain is built from TRBV28 and TRBJ2-4; no firm D call. The V and J ends lost 5 bases and 0 bases respectively, with 11 bases between them. From germline, CDR1 is MDHEN and CDR2 SYDVKM. CDR3 length: 15 amino acids. CDR3 region: CASSRPRGAKNIQYF. The CDR3 bases are TGTGCCAGCAGTAGACCGAGAGGAGCCAAAAACATTCAGTACTTC.

This chain links TRBV4-1 with TRBJ2-5; 10 bases are shared with TRBD2. The germline V gene encodes CDR1 MGHRA and CDR2 YSYEKL. The length of the CDR3 is 18 residues. The junction had 9 bases not matched to a gene; V was cut back by 0 bases and J by 2 bases. CDR3 amino acids: CASSQDRLAGALQETQYF. In DNA form, the CDR3 reads TGCGCCAGCAGCCAAGATCGGCTAGCGGGAGCCCTACAAGAGACCCAGTACTTC.

Many counts were recorded for this clonotype. The chain is built from TRBV10-3 and TRBJ2-7; D is undetermined. V was trimmed by 2 bases and J by 5 bases, leaving 10 bases between them. CDR3 size: 13 residues. Germline V CDR1 and CDR2: ENHRY, SYGVKD. CDR3 loop: CAISENVNHEQYF. The CDR3 DNA sequence: TGTGCCATCAGTGAGAATGTAAATCACGAGCAGTACTTC.